This note documents a single T cell receptor (beta chain) sequence. RNA transcripts provided the source from which TCR beta CDR3 regions were amplified. Primed by the HTBI set, a first-round RT-PCR was run on the TCR CDR3. TCRdb reprocessed the multiplex PCR reads with MiXCR, giving one entry per CDR3 protein. The sample consists of around 700,000 distinct CDR3 sequences, over 15% of them appearing once. This entry comes from a study of T cells in Graves' hyperthyroidism and ophthalmopathy. Sequencing was carried out using blood. This receptor was obtained from a woman in her fifties or sixties with Graves' hyperthyroidism that later progressed to Graves' ophthalmopathy.

CDR3 sequence (DNA): TGTGCCAGCAGCCAAGGAAATGGCCATTTCGCCACCCAGTACTTC. Translated: CASSQGNGHFATQYF. The chain links TRBV14 to TRBJ2-5; D not certain. With 1 base removed from V and 8 bases from J, the gap between germline ends came to 17 bases. CDR3 size: 15 residues. Germline CDR1 is SGHDN and CDR2 is FVKESK.